The rows below give T cell receptor beta chains drawn from one sample of a study of blood T cell repertoires in COVID-19. TCRdb's copy holds only in-frame clones and misses some; the assay was immunoSEQ multiplex PCR. The table lists 100,000 to 120,000 clones, more than 80% of them singletons. Material: peripheral blood. These receptors came from a woman aged 50 to 60 with acute or convalescent COVID-19. Each CDR3 is given with its conserved first and last residue. A D gene is named only where the DNA matches it firmly. The size field is filled for only some rows; it gives once, few, many or a size class.

D gene | J gene | V gene | clone size | CDR3 DNA | CDR3 protein
. | TRBJ2-3 | TRBV10-1 | . | TGCGCCAGCAGTGATCCGTCTATAGGGGCAGATACGCAGTATTTT | CASSDPSIGADTQYF
. | TRBJ2-1 | TRBV12-3/TRBV12-4 | . | TGTGCCAGCAGTTTGTATTCCTACAATGAGCAGTTCTTC | CASSLYSYNEQFF
TRBD1 | TRBJ2-7 | TRBV6-5 | few | TGTGCCAGCAGCCCGACAGGGAACGAGCAGTACTTC | CASSPTGNEQYF
. | TRBJ2-1 | TRBV5-1 | . | TGCGCCAGCAGCTTGGGGCTAGAGGATGGCAATGAGCAGTTCTTC | CASSLGLEDGNEQFF
. | TRBJ1-1 | TRBV7-9 | . | TGTGCCAGCAGTTCCCGGGACAAGGCAATGAACACTGAAGCTTTCTTT | CASSSRDKAMNTEAFF
TRBD1 | TRBJ1-5 | TRBV19 | . | TGTGCCAGTAGTTCAGGGACAGGGAACAATCAGCCCCAGCATTTT | CASSSGTGNNQPQHF
. | TRBJ1-1 | TRBV15 | once | TGTGCCACCAGCGTCAAGGCCCGGACAGTACTTGCGAAGAACACTGAAGCTTTCTTT | CATSVKARTVLAKNTEAFF
. | TRBJ2-7 | TRBV7-9 | . | TGTGCCAGCAGCTTAGAATCGAGGGAGCAGTACTTC | CASSLESREQYF
. | TRBJ1-2 | TRBV10-2 | . | TGCGCCAGCAGTGCCACAGGGTTCGGCGGCTACACCTTC | CASSATGFGGYTF
. | TRBJ1-4 | TRBV2 | . | TGTGCCAGCAGTGAACCGGCAGGGTCTAATGAAAAACTGTTTTTT | CASSEPAGSNEKLFF
. | TRBJ1-1 | TRBV2 | . | TGTGCCAGCAGCGCTTGGGAGGAAGCTTTCTTT | CASSAWEEAFF
TRBD1 | TRBJ2-6 | TRBV6-1 | . | TGTGCCAGCAGTGTTACCGGGACAGCCTCCTCTGGGGCCAACGTCCTGACTTTC | CASSVTGTASSGANVLTF
. | TRBJ2-1 | TRBV10-2 | . | TGCGCCAGCGGGCCGATAGGAGGTCGGAATGAGCAGTTCTTC | CASGPIGGRNEQFF
TRBD2 | TRBJ2-7 | TRBV12-5 | . | TGTGCTAGTGGTTTAGTACTAGCGGGAGCCGGGTTCTCCTACGAGCAGTACTTC | CASGLVLAGAGFSYEQYF
. | TRBJ1-5 | TRBV15 | . | TGTGCCACCAGCAGAGATTCATGGCAGGGGTACAATCAGCCCCAGCATTTT | CATSRDSWQGYNQPQHF
. | TRBJ1-6 | TRBV6-1 | . | TGTGCCAGCAGTGAAAGGGGCGAGTTTCTCCACTTT | CASSERGEFLHF
. | TRBJ2-7 | TRBV9 | . | TGTGCCAGCAGCGAACAGACAGGATCCTACGAGCAGTACTTC | CASSEQTGSYEQYF
. | TRBJ2-5 | TRBV5-4 | once | TGTGCCAGCAGCTTGATGGGCAGCCAAGAGACCCAGTACTTC | CASSLMGSQETQYF
TRBD2 | TRBJ2-2 | TRBV28 | . | TGTGCCAGCAGCAAGACTAGCGGGAGGCCGGTTTACACCGGGGAGCTGTTTTTT | CASSKTSGRPVYTGELFF
. | TRBJ1-4 | TRBV15 | few | TGTGCCACCAGCAGAGATAAGGGAGATAATGAAAAACTGTTTTTT | CATSRDKGDNEKLFF
TRBD1 | TRBJ1-5 | TRBV7-9 | . | TGTGCCAGCAGCTTAGTCGGGACAGGGGTTAGCAATCAGCCCCAGCATTTT | CASSLVGTGVSNQPQHF
TRBD1 | TRBJ1-1 | TRBV19 | once | TGTGCCAGTAACCCGGGACAGGGGGATCGAGCTTTCTTT | CASNPGQGDRAFF
. | TRBJ1-1 | TRBV5-4 | . | TGTGCCAGCAGCTCCAGGGGTCAGGGGTCGATGGCTGAAGCTTTCTTT | CASSSRGQGSMAEAFF
. | TRBJ2-4 | TRBV6-2/TRBV6-3 | . | TGTGCCAGCAGTCAGGCAGGCACGAAGTACTTC | CASSQAGTKYF
. | TRBJ1-1 | TRBV5-6 | . | TGTGCCAGCGGAAACAGGGATCATATAACTGAAGCTTTCTTT | CASGNRDHITEAFF
. | TRBJ1-3 | TRBV2 | . | TGTGCCAGCAGTGAGACGGAGGGAAACACCATATATTTT | CASSETEGNTIYF
. | TRBJ1-5 | TRBV2 | . | TGTGCCAGCAGTGAATGGACGACGGGGGGCAATCAGCCCCAGCATTTT | CASSEWTTGGNQPQHF
. | TRBJ2-3 | TRBV5-1 | . | TGCGCCAGCAGCTTCCGGGGGACCCCCACAGATACGCAGTATTTT | CASSFRGTPTDTQYF
TRBD1 | TRBJ1-3 | TRBV7-2 | . | TGTGCCAGCAGCGCTACAGGGGGCTCTGGAAACACCATATATTTT | CASSATGGSGNTIYF
. | TRBJ1-1 | TRBV12-5 | . | TGTGCTAGTGGGATCGCGGGGGGAACTGAAGCTTTCTTT | CASGIAGGTEAFF
. | TRBJ1-2 | TRBV5-8 | . | TGTGCCAGCAGCTTGATCTTATTCGACAGACGAGGCTACACCTTC | CASSLILFDRRGYTF
TRBD1 | TRBJ1-5 | TRBV7-8 | . | TGTGCCAGCAGTTTGACAGGGTTTAGCAATCAGCCCCAGCATTTT | CASSLTGFSNQPQHF